One and the same sample provided the 20 T cell receptor beta chains below, sequenced in a study of T-cell reconstitution after alpha-beta-depleted transplantation in children. During its preparation, the TCRbeta library received unique molecular identifiers. One entry per CDR3 protein results from TCRdb running MiXCR on the PCR reads. The sample has 480,000 or so distinct CDR3 sequences, over 9.5% seen once; the top ten hold 2% to 2.5%. Sample: PBMCs, taken before TCRalphabeta/CD19-depleted stem cell transplant. The receptor source for this set is a child under 10 years old with inherited bone marrow failure, due to receive a stem cell transplant.

This clonotype came up many times. The gene calls are TRBV2 and TRBJ1-1; D gene unclear. The CDR3 consists of 12 residues. Per germline, CDR1 SNHLY and CDR2 FYNNEI. The ends were cut back, 2 bases at V and 6 bases at J, with 7 bases in the middle. CDR3 sequence (DNA): TGTGCCAGCAGTGAATTACCCGCTGAAGCTTTCTTT. Translating it yields CASSELPAEAFF.

This clonotype was recorded at least ten times. V and J are TRBV10-3 and TRBJ2-5; D possibly corresponds to TRBD2 (6 bases). CDR3 length: 13 residues. The V gene's germline CDR1 is ENHRY and CDR2 SYGVKD. V was trimmed by 5 bases and J by 1 base, leaving 8 bases between them. The CDR3 DNA reads TGTGCCATCAGTCCGGGACTCCAAGAGACCCAGTACTTC. Protein product: CAISPGLQETQYF.

This clonotype appeared many times. V usage is TRBV4-3 and J usage is TRBJ1-4; D remains ambiguous. Germline V CDR1 and CDR2: LGHNA, YSLEER. The CDR3 length is 13 residues. The germline V and J ends were trimmed by 4 bases and 10 bases, with 13 bases remaining between them. The CDR3 spells CASSPSLRGKLFF. The DNA for the CDR3 is TGCGCCAGCAGCCCTTCCCTCCGGGGAAAACTGTTTTTT.

This clonotype was seen many times. The V and J genes are TRBV12-3 or TRBV12-4 and TRBJ2-7, with 8 bases aligning to TRBD1. With V trimmed by 5 bases and J by 2 bases, 8 bases remained unmatched. The CDR3 sequence is 15 residues long. In DNA, the CDR3 is TGTGCCAGCAGTCCGCGACCGGGACAGGCCTACGAGCAGTACTTC. Its translation: CASSPRPGQAYEQYF.

This clonotype was seen ten or more times. The rearrangement joins TRBV12-3 or TRBV12-4 to TRBJ2-2; D is ambiguous. The CDR3 sequence is 17 residues long. Trimming stripped 7 bases from V and 4 bases from J, with 22 bases between. The CDR3 reads CASTSIPRALSTGELFF. The CDR3, as DNA: TGTGCCAGCACCTCCATCCCTAGGGCCCTTTCCACCGGGGAGCTGTTTTTT.

This clonotype was seen a few times. The V gene is TRBV15, the J gene TRBJ1-1; no clear D gene. V was cut by 0 bases and J by 1 base, with 6 bases left in between. Germline loops: CDR1 LNHNV, CDR2 YYDKDF (reference sequence). CDR3 length: 14 residues. CDR3 bases: TGTGCCACCAGCAGAGATTTGCCGAACACTGAAGCTTTCTTT. Translated: CATSRDLPNTEAFF.

This clonotype has a single count. One junction end does not reproduce the germline sequence, and a read error may be involved. The chain is built from TRBV5-1 and TRBJ2-2; D not certain. The germline CDR1 and CDR2 sequences are SGHRS and YFSETQ. CDR3 length equals 12 residues. The CDR3, as DNA: TGCTCCAGCAGCGAAGGAACCGGGGAGCTGTTTTTT. This codes for CSSSEGTGELFF.

This clonotype was counted between two and nine times. This chain uses TRBV28 with TRBJ2-2, with D perhaps TRBD1 (6 bases). V lost 9 bases and J 0 bases, leaving 14 bases between the germline ends. The CDR3 totals 15 residues. In germline, CDR1 is MDHEN, CDR2 SYDVKM. For the CDR3, the DNA is TGTGCCAGTTACAGCACAGGGCCGAACACCGGGGAGCTGTTTTTT. It codes for CASYSTGPNTGELFF.

V is TRBV5-4 and J is TRBJ2-1; D is unresolved. The CDR3 has 16 amino acids. The germline gives CDR1 SGHNT, CDR2 YYREEE (reference sequence). V was cut by 5 bases and J by 4 bases, with 19 bases left in between. In DNA, the CDR3 is TGTGCCAGCAGTCCCACGGTATCCCGAGCGTACAATGAGCAGTTCTTC. It specifies CASSPTVSRAYNEQFF.

This chain joins TRBV11-2 and TRBJ2-1; D is undetermined. The CDR3 totals 16 residues. V lost 5 bases and J 0 bases, leaving 14 bases between the germline ends. Germline V gene sequence: CDR1 SGHAT, CDR2 FQNNGV. The CDR3 DNA sequence: TGTGCCAGCAGCCCTCACCCGGAGAGCTCCTACAATGAGCAGTTCTTC. This gives the protein CASSPHPESSYNEQFF.

Turning to this clonotype: This could be a read error, since a much larger clone is one nucleotide away. This chain uses TRBV27 with TRBJ1-3; a weak D match, TRBD1 (6 bases). The V gene's germline CDR1 is MNHEY and CDR2 SMNVEV (reference sequence). The CDR3 loop spans 15 amino acids. CDR3 nucleotide sequence: TGTGCCAGCAGCCAAGACAGGAACTCTGGAAACACCATACATTTT. Translation gives CASSQDRNSGNTIHF.

This clonotype was found a few times. The chain joins TRBV19 to TRBJ2-3, with D possibly called TRBD1 or TRBD2 (5 bases each). CDR1 is LNHDA and CDR2 is SQIVND in the germline V gene (reference sequence). Trimming shortened V by 8 bases and J by 3 bases, and 9 bases separated the two germline ends. The CDR3 length is 12 residues. The chain's CDR3 is CASGTVTDTQYF. In nucleotides, the CDR3 is TGTGCCAGTGGGACGGTGACAGATACGCAGTATTTT.

This chain joins TRBV19 and TRBJ2-5; D is perhaps TRBD2 (5 bases). The V gene lost 3 bases and the J gene lost 5 bases, with 16 bases spanning the gap. The CDR3 consists of 15 residues. Germline lookup yields CDR1 LNHDA and CDR2 SQIVND (reference sequence). CDR3 DNA: TGTGCCAGTAGTATCGGCAATTACCCGGGGGAGACCCAGTACTTC. Residues: CASSIGNYPGETQYF.

The rearrangement uses TRBV28 and TRBJ2-3; the match to TRBD2 covers 7 bases. CDR3 length: 15 amino acids. After removal of 5 bases from V and 2 bases from J, the junction contained 7 bases not matched to a gene. CDR1 and CDR2 (germline): MDHEN, SYDVKM. Written as DNA, the CDR3 is TGTGCCAGCAGTCGGTGGAGCGGGACCACAGATACGCAGTATTTT. Encoded protein: CASSRWSGTTDTQYF. The full variable domain, completed using reference TRBV28 and TRBJ2-3, is DVKVTQSSRYLVKRTGEKVFLECVQDMDHENMFWYRQDPGLGLRLIYFSYDVKMKEKGDIPEGYSVSREKKERFSLILESASTNQTSMYLCASSRWSGTTDTQYFGPGTRLTVL.

The chain couples TRBV20-1 to TRBJ1-2; perhaps TRBD1 as D (5 bases). This CDR3 comprises 12 residues. Looked up from germline, CDR1 is DFQATT and CDR2 is SNEGSKA (reference sequence). Trimming cost V 4 bases and J 8 bases, with 14 bases left between them. CDR3 amino acids: CSATSSRDGYTF. The DNA of the CDR3 is TGCAGTGCTACCAGCTCCAGGGACGGCTACACCTTC.

V and J are TRBV15 and TRBJ2-4; 9 nucleotides line up with TRBD2. The germline V gene has CDR1 LNHNV and CDR2 YYDKDF (reference sequence). This CDR3 region has 19 residues. V lost 1 base and J lost 0; bases outside the gene matches: 10. The DNA of the CDR3 is TGTGCCACCAGCAGAGTAATACTAGCGGGCGGGGCAGCCAAAAACATTCAGTACTTC. This encodes CATSRVILAGGAAKNIQYF.

This clonotype was seen at least ten times. The rearrangement links TRBV12-3 or TRBV12-4 to TRBJ1-5, with no clear D. The V gene lost 1 base and the J gene lost 7 bases, with 8 bases spanning the gap. This CDR3 spans 13 amino acids. In DNA, the CDR3 is TGTGCCAGCAGTTTAGTCGGGGAACAGCCCCAGCATTTT. Its translation is CASSLVGEQPQHF.

In this sample, this clonotype turned up a few times. The J gene is TRBJ2-2, the V gene TRBV28; no definite D call. V was pared by 1 base and J by 1 base, with 7 bases between. In germline, CDR1 is MDHEN, CDR2 SYDVKM. This CDR3 is built from 15 residues. Written as DNA, the CDR3 is TGTGCCAGCAGTTTATCCACAGAGAACACCGGGGAGCTGTTTTTT. As protein: CASSLSTENTGELFF.

This clonotype was recorded at least ten times. The V call is TRBV12-3 or TRBV12-4, the J call TRBJ1-2; D perhaps matches TRBD1 (5 bases). Trimming shortened V by 5 bases and J by 5 bases, and 12 bases separated the two germline ends. CDR3 size: 13 residues. CDR3 nucleotides: TGTGCCAGCAGTCAGACAGAATTTTATGGCTACACCTTC. It codes for CASSQTEFYGYTF.

The chain links TRBV20-1 to TRBJ2-4; 9 bases agree with TRBD2. The germline V gene encodes CDR1 DFQATT and CDR2 SNEGSKA (reference sequence). Trimming at V came to 4 bases and at J to 12 bases, leaving 13 bases not matched to a gene. The CDR3 totals 14 residues. The CDR3 spells CSATASGTHVGQYF. CDR3 coding DNA: TGCAGTGCTACAGCTAGCGGGACCCATGTAGGTCAGTACTTC.